Presented here are 19 T cell receptor beta chains from one specimen sequenced in a study of shared clonotypes between healthy human individuals (dated by TCRdb to 2020 to 2022). The library was produced with the immunoSEQ multiplex PCR assay. TCRdb limited this immuneACCESS table to in-frame rearrangements with V and J called. A share of clones is missing; checked studies link under half to unresolved V genes, and the rest is unexplained. The sample table contains some 2,000,000 clones; only one count was recorded for 90% to 96% of them. 0.1% to 0.15% of the sample lies in the top ten. The material sequenced was naive CD4+ T cells sorted from blood. The cell subset or site tag for this specimen amounts to: CD45RA+ positively selected. Receptors originate from a man aged 18-30 years in good health.

The chain has TRBV30 and TRBJ2-3; 12 positions match TRBD2. V shed 0 bases and J 5 bases; nucleotides not matched to a gene: 9. Germline assignment: CDR1 GTSNPN and CDR2 SVGIG (reference sequence). The CDR3 spans 17 residues. The CDR3 DNA reads as TGTGCCTGGAGTGTACCTCAAGGACTAGCGGGAAAAGATACGCAGTATTTT. This encodes CAWSVPQGLAGKDTQYF.

The chain recombines TRBV5-4 with TRBJ2-7; 9 nucleotides line up with TRBD2. The CDR3 loop spans 15 amino acids. The germline V gene encodes CDR1 SGHNT and CDR2 YYREEE (reference sequence). The trim removed 0 bases at V and 4 bases at J, leaving 5 bases unmatched. CDR3 loop: CASSLESAGGYEQYF. As DNA, the CDR3 is TGTGCCAGCAGCTTGGAATCAGCGGGAGGATACGAGCAGTACTTC.

This rearrangement joins TRBV6-1 to TRBJ2-3, with 7 bases that match TRBD2. The CDR3 is made up of 16 amino acids. Unmatched junction bases numbered 6, after V lost 1 base and J lost 2 bases. Germline lookup yields CDR1 MNHNS and CDR2 SASEGT. Here the CDR3 DNA reads TGTGCCAGCAGTGAAGGGGCTAGCGGACCCACAGATACGCAGTATTTT. It encodes CASSEGASGPTDTQYF.

The CDR3 loop is CASSLIPGQMNTEAFF. DNA of the CDR3: TGCGCCAGCAGCTTAATTCCGGGACAGATGAACACTGAAGCTTTCTTT. J is TRBJ1-1 and V is TRBV5-1; TRBD1 matches 7 bases. This CDR3 is 16 amino acids long. CDR1 is SGHRS, CDR2 YFSETQ, per germline. The trim removed 2 bases at V and 0 bases at J, leaving 7 bases unmatched.

This clone was seen only once. The rearrangement links TRBV7-2 to TRBJ1-3, with D perhaps TRBD1 (6 bases). The germline V and J ends were trimmed by 0 bases and 9 bases, with 12 bases remaining between them. Germline V gives CDR1 SGHTA, CDR2 FQGNSA. The CDR3 covers 14 residues. Written as DNA, the CDR3 is TGTGCCAGCAGCTTAGCCAGGGGCGAGGCCACCATATATTTT. It codes for CASSLARGEATIYF. Full variable domain (missing parts from reference TRBV7-2 and TRBJ1-3): GAGVSQSPSNKVTEKGKDVELRCDPISGHTALYWYRQSLGQGLEFLIYFQGNSAPDKSGLPSDRFSAERTGGSVSTLTIQRTQQEDSAVYLCASSLARGEATIYFGEGSWLTVV.

The chain uses TRBV6-5 and TRBJ2-7; possible D gene TRBD1, 6 bases. The germline V gene encodes CDR1 MNHEY and CDR2 SVGAGI. V gave up 8 bases and J gave up 2 bases, with 19 bases separating them. The CDR3 is 15 amino acids. CDR3 sequence reads: CASSKEGGRAYEQYF. The DNA for the CDR3 is TGTGCCAGCTCCAAAGAAGGGGGTCGGGCCTACGAGCAGTACTTC.

The chain joins TRBV5-1 to TRBJ2-7; 8 bases align to TRBD1. V dropped 3 bases and J dropped 1; count of bases not matched to a gene: 6. The CDR3 length is 15 residues. Germline V gene sequence: CDR1 SGHRS, CDR2 YFSETQ. CDR3 sequence reads: CASSSMGQVSYEQYF. The DNA of the CDR3 is TGCGCCAGCAGCTCCATGGGACAGGTGTCCTACGAGCAGTACTTC.

V usage is TRBV7-2 and J usage is TRBJ1-2, with D unclear. V dropped 2 bases and J dropped 8 bases, with 6 bases sitting between them. CDR1 SGHTA and CDR2 FQGNSA come from the germline V gene. This CDR3 comprises 11 residues. This chain's CDR3 is CASSLFRGYTF. The CDR3 DNA follows: TGTGCCAGCAGCTTATTTCGCGGCTACACCTTC.

This chain uses TRBV6-5 with TRBJ1-1; TRBD1 is a possible D gene (5 bases). Germline CDR1 MNHEY, CDR2 SVGAGI. Deletions cut 11 bases from V and 0 bases from J, with 10 bases between. The CDR3 is made up of 12 amino acids. CDR3 nucleotides: TGTGCCTCCCTAGGGGTGAACACTGAAGCTTTCTTT. Amino acids: CASLGVNTEAFF.

The rearrangement uses TRBV28 and TRBJ2-7, with TRBD1 identical over 12 bases. Germline CDR1 reads MDHEN; CDR2 reads SYDVKM. The CDR3 totals 15 residues. The trim removed 6 bases at V and 7 bases at J, leaving 10 bases unmatched. For the CDR3, the DNA is TGTGCCAGCAGCCCCCCGGGACAGGGGGCGCGGGAGCAGTACTTC. It specifies CASSPPGQGAREQYF.

The chain employs TRBV10-3 and TRBJ1-2; 9 bases are a match to TRBD1. The J segment lost 4 bases and the V segment lost 6 bases, leaving 6 bases of the junction unmatched. Germline V gene data show CDR1 as ENHRY and CDR2 as SYGVKD. This CDR3 is built from 14 residues. The CDR3 coding sequence is TGTGCCATCAGCTCGGGACAGGGATTCTATGGCTACACCTTC. Translating gives CAISSGQGFYGYTF.

The V gene is TRBV6-1, the J gene TRBJ1-5; 7 bases fit TRBD1. Germline assignment: CDR1 MNHNS and CDR2 SASEGT. J gave up 5 bases and V 9 bases, and 13 bases lay outside the gene matches. CDR3 length equals 15 residues. The CDR3 sequence: CASSIPGQRYQPQHF. CDR3 DNA: TGTGCCAGTAGTATACCGGGACAGAGATATCAGCCCCAGCATTTT.

The rearrangement uses TRBV30 and TRBJ1-4; D call uncertain. There are 13 residues in the CDR3. In germline, CDR1 is GTSNPN, CDR2 SVGIG (reference sequence). V lost 0 bases and J 4 bases, leaving 6 bases between the germline ends. As DNA, the CDR3 is TGTGCCTGGAGTGTACTCAGTAATGAAAAACTGTTTTTT. Protein product: CAWSVLSNEKLFF.

V is TRBV7-2 and J is TRBJ2-4, with 12 nucleotides matching TRBD2. The CDR3 has 19 residues. Germline lookup yields CDR1 SGHTA and CDR2 FQGNSA. J was trimmed by 0 bases and V by 4 bases; bases with no gene match: 10. CDR3 DNA sequence: TGTGCCAGCAGCTCTCCACTAGCGGGGGGCAAACTAGCCAAAAACATTCAGTACTTC. Translation gives CASSSPLAGGKLAKNIQYF.

The chain links TRBV5-6 to TRBJ2-7; 9 bases match TRBD1. The CDR3 is 14 residues long. The V gene end was trimmed by 5 bases and the J gene end by 3 bases; junction bases not matched to a gene: 6. Germline V gene data show CDR1 as SGHDT and CDR2 as YYEEEE. The CDR3 region has the DNA TGTGCCAGCAGGGGACAGGGAGAAATCTACGAGCAGTACTTC. This encodes CASRGQGEIYEQYF.

The chain has TRBV5-1 and TRBJ2-5, with D possibly matching TRBD2 (6 bases). The V and J ends lost 8 bases and 4 bases respectively, with 18 bases between them. The CDR3 sequence is 14 residues long. Per the germline V gene, CDR1 is SGHRS and CDR2 is YFSETQ. CDR3 region: CASTEGWGGETQYF. The CDR3 nucleotides read TGCGCCAGTACGGAAGGGTGGGGAGGAGAGACCCAGTACTTC.

This chain uses TRBV5-1 with TRBJ1-4; TRBD1 matches at 8 bases. V dropped 0 bases and J dropped 4; count of bases not matched to a gene: 5. The CDR3 contains 16 residues. From germline, CDR1 is SGHRS and CDR2 YFSETQ. Here the CDR3 DNA reads TGCGCCAGCAGCTTGGGCACAGGGGGAATTAATGAAAAACTGTTTTTT. This gives the protein CASSLGTGGINEKLFF.

This chain uses TRBV6-6 with TRBJ1-1; D unresolved. V was cut by 6 bases and J by 5 bases, with 10 bases left in between. CDR1 and CDR2 (germline): MNHNY, SVGAGI (reference sequence). CDR3 length: 12 residues. The CDR3: CASRSQVTEAFF. CDR3 coding DNA: TGTGCCAGCAGATCCCAGGTAACTGAAGCTTTCTTT.

This clone was seen a few times. The chain employs TRBV27 and TRBJ1-6; D is ambiguous. With 6 bases removed from V and 7 bases from J, the gap between germline ends came to 13 bases. This CDR3 comprises 14 residues. CDR1 MNHEY and CDR2 SMNVEV come from the germline V gene (reference sequence). The CDR3 region is CASSRGSVNSPLHF. DNA of the CDR3: TGTGCCAGCAGCCGAGGGTCGGTGAATTCACCCCTCCACTTT.